Shown below are 5 T cell receptor beta chains from a single sample sequenced in a study of identifying expanded T cells in peripheral blood. Sequenced by immunoSEQ multiplex PCR; TCRdb stores in-frame clones only, minus some. The profile shows 91,000 or so clones, roughly 90% of them singletons. Sequenced material: blood. The receptors shown here come from a person aged 18 to 70 in good health.

V and J are TRBV5-6 and TRBJ2-5; TRBD1 aligns across 7 bases. Per germline, CDR1 SGHDT and CDR2 YYEEEE. V lost 0 bases, J lost 5 bases, and 13 bases stayed unmatched. The CDR3 sequence is 17 residues long. This CDR3 is CASSLAGTDRPYETQYF. CDR3 bases: TGTGCCAGCAGCTTGGCCGGGACAGATAGGCCCTATGAGACCCAGTACTTC.

The V and J genes are TRBV2 and TRBJ2-1, with 12 bases identical to TRBD2. The V segment lost 10 bases and the J segment 0 bases; nucleotides outside the gene matches: 16. This CDR3 spans 19 amino acids. Germline values: CDR1 SNHLY, CDR2 FYNNEI. For the CDR3, the DNA is TGTGCCACCGTGACTAGCGGGGGCCCCTTGGGGAGCTCCTACAATGAGCAGTTCTTC. It is translated as CATVTSGGPLGSSYNEQFF.

The V and J genes are TRBV11-3 and TRBJ2-2; TRBD2 matches 8 bases. This CDR3 has 15 amino acids. CDR1 and CDR2 (germline): SGHNT, YENEEA. The J segment lost 7 bases and the V segment lost 0 bases, leaving 4 bases of the junction unmatched. Written as DNA, the CDR3 is TGTGCCAGCAGCTTAGAATTTAGCGGGGACGGGGAGCTGTTTTTT. Its translation: CASSLEFSGDGELFF. Variable domain in full (rest from reference TRBV11-3 and TRBJ2-2): EAGVVQSPRYKIIEKKQPVAFWCNPISGHNTLYWYLQNLGQGPELLIRYENEEAVDDSQLPKDRFSAERLKGVDSTLKIQPAELGDSAVYLCASSLEFSGDGELFFGEGSRLTVL.

The rearrangement uses TRBV7-9 and TRBJ1-4; no firm D call. The germline V gene encodes CDR1 SEHNR and CDR2 FQNEAQ (reference sequence). V gave up 4 bases and J gave up 8 bases, with 11 bases separating them. The CDR3 is made up of 13 amino acids. The CDR3 region is CASSSPDLEKLFF. CDR3 nucleotide sequence: TGTGCCAGCAGCTCTCCCGACTTGGAAAAACTGTTTTTT.

This sequence joins TRBV7-6 and TRBJ1-2; D is perhaps TRBD1 (5 bases). CDR1 and CDR2 from the germline V gene are SGHVS and FNYEAQ. The CDR3 is 14 amino acids. V dropped 4 bases and J dropped 0 bases, with 9 bases sitting between them. CDR3 bases: TGTGCCAGCAGCTCTTCAGGGTCTAACTATGGCTACACCTTC. As protein: CASSSSGSNYGYTF.